Detailed here is one T cell receptor (beta chain). The sample originates from a study of T cells in tuberculosis. At the level of the study: CD1B tetramers identified T cells specific for mycobacterial lipid GMM.

The CDR3 sequence is 17 residues long. In germline, CDR1 is LNHDA, CDR2 SQIVND (reference sequence). The J segment lost 4 bases and the V segment lost 5 bases, leaving 12 bases of the junction unmatched. Only in-frame clones appear in the TCRdb table, and some are missing; sequencing was by immunoSEQ multiplex PCR. Counted here are about 29,000 clones, 85% to 95% occurring once; the ten biggest clones make up around 4.7%. Specimen: PBMCs. The V and J genes are TRBV19 and TRBJ2-1; 9 bases map to TRBD2. The clonotype originates from a donor aged 10 to 29 with latent tuberculosis or without tuberculosis infection. CDR3 coding DNA: TGTGCCAGTAGTTACCCCAGGTCTAGCGGGATATACAATGAGCAGTTCTTC. Its translation: CASSYPRSSGIYNEQFF.